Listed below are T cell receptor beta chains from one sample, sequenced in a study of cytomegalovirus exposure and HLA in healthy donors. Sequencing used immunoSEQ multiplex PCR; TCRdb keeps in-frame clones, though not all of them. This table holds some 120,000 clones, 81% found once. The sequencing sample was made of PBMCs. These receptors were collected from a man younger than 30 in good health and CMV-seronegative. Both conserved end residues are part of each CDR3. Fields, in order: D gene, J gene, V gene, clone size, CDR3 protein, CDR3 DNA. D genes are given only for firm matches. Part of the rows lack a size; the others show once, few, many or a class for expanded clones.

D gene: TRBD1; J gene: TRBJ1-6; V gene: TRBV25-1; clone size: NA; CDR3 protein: CASSGATGNSPLHF; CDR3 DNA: TGTGCCAGCAGTGGGGCGACAGGGAATTCACCCCTCCACTTT
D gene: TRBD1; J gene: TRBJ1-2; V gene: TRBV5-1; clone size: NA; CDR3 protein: CASSLGTGVDYGYTF; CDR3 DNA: TGCGCCAGCAGCTTGGGGACAGGGGTGGACTATGGCTACACCTTC
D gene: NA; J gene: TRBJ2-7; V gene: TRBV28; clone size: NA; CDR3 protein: CASRPKGAEQYF; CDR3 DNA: TGTGCCAGCAGGCCTAAAGGGGCCGAGCAGTACTTC
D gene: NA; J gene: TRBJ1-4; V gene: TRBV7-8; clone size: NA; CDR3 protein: CASSFNPGLINEKLFF; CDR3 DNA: TGTGCCAGCAGCTTTAATCCGGGACTGATTAATGAAAAACTGTTTTTT
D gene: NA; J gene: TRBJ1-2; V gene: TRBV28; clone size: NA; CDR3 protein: CASSSPGVYGYTF; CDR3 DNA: TGTGCCAGCAGTTCACCAGGGGTCTATGGCTACACCTTC
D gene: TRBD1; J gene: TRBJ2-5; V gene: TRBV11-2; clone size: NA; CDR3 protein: CASSFGRGGLETQYF; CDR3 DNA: TGTGCCAGCAGCTTCGGCCGAGGGGGCCTGGAGACCCAGTACTTC
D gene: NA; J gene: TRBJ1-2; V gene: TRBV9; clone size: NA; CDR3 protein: CASSFSWGANYGYTF; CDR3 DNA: TGTGCCAGCAGTTTTAGTTGGGGAGCTAACTATGGCTACACCTTC
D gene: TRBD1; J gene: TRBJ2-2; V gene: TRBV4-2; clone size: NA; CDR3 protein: CASSPGQGIGELFF; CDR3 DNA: TGTGCCAGCAGCCCAGGACAGGGGATCGGGGAGCTGTTTTTT
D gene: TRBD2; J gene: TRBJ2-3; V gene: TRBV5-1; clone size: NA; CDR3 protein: CASSAQPGLAGGGTDTQYF; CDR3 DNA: TGCGCCAGCAGCGCCCAACCGGGACTAGCGGGGGGTGGGACAGATACGCAGTATTTT
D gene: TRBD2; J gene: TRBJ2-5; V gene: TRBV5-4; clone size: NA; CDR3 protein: CASSLGGLAGGREETQYF; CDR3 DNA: TGTGCCAGCAGCTTAGGGGGACTAGCGGGGGGCCGGGAAGAGACCCAGTACTTC
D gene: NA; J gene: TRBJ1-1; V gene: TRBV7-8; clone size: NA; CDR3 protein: CASSPGAANTEAFF; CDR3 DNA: TGTGCCAGCAGCCCAGGGGCCGCGAACACTGAAGCTTTCTTT
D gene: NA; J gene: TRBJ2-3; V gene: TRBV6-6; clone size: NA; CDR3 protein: CASSYRQGRDTQYF; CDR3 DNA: TGTGCCAGCAGTTACCGCCAGGGCAGAGATACGCAGTATTTT
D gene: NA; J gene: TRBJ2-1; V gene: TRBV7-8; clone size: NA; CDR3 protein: CASSLGFLKAGQSNEQFF; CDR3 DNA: TGTGCCAGCAGCTTAGGTTTTCTCAAGGCAGGCCAAAGCAATGAGCAGTTCTTC
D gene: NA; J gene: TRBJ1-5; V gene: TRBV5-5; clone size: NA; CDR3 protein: CASSPILVGSQPQHF; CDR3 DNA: TGTGCCAGCAGCCCTATTCTCGTCGGTAGTCAGCCCCAGCATTTT
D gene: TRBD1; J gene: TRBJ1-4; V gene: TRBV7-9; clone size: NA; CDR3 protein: CASSLEGQATNEKLFF; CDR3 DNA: TGTGCCAGCAGCTTAGAGGGACAGGCAACTAATGAAAAACTGTTTTTT
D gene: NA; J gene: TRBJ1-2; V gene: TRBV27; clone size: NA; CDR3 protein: CASSFRASYGYTF; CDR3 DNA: TGTGCCAGCAGTTTCAGGGCTTCCTATGGCTACACCTTC
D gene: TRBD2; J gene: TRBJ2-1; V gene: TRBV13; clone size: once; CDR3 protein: CASSEGLAGDEQFF; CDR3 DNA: TGTGCCAGCAGCGAAGGACTAGCGGGGGATGAGCAGTTCTTC
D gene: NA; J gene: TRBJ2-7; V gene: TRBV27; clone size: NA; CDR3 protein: CASRARDSSYEQYF; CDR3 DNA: TGTGCCAGCAGGGCCCGGGACTCTTCCTACGAGCAGTACTTC
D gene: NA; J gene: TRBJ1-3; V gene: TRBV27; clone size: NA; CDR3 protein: CASRDTAPGSGNTIYF; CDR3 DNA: TGTGCCAGCAGGGACACAGCCCCAGGCTCTGGAAACACCATATATTTT
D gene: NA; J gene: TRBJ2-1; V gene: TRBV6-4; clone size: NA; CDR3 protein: CASSADGSSYNEQFF; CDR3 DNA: TGTGCCAGCAGTGCGGACGGGAGCTCCTACAATGAGCAGTTCTTC
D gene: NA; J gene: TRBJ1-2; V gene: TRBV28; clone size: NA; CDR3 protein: CASSLQGYGYTF; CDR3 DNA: TGTGCCAGCAGTTTACAGGGCTATGGCTACACCTTC
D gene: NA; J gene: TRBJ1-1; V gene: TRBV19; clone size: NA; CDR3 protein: CASSQDRVNTEAFF; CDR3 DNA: TGTGCCAGTAGCCAGGACAGAGTGAACACTGAAGCTTTCTTT
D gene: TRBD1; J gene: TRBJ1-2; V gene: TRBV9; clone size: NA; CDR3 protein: CASSRGGPIYGYTF; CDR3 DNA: TGTGCCAGCAGCCGAGGGGGCCCCATCTATGGCTACACCTTC
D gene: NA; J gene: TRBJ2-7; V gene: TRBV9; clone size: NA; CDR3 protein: CASSVGAGAYEQYF; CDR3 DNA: TGTGCCAGCAGCGTAGGGGCGGGCGCCTACGAGCAGTACTTC
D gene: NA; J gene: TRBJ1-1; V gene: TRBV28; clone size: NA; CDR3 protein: CASSSGRTEAFF; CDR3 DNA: TGTGCCAGCAGTTCAGGAAGGACTGAAGCTTTCTTT